One and the same sample provided the 27 T cell receptor beta chains below, sequenced in a study of OX40 agonist ivuxolimab in advanced cancers. Only in-frame clones appear in the TCRdb table, and some are missing; sequencing was by immunoSEQ multiplex PCR. The data show 15,000 to 20,000 clones, with around 83% seen just once and approximately 10% held by the top ten. Sample: CD4+ or CD8+ T cells sorted from blood, taken in a trial of the OX40 agonist ivuxolimab. The receptors were sampled from an adult with an advanced solid tumor such as melanoma, head and neck, liver or kidney cancer.

This sequence joins TRBV9 and TRBJ1-5; 10 bases align to TRBD1. CDR3 length equals 16 residues. Germline V gene data show CDR1 as SGDLS and CDR2 as YYNGEE. The V gene end was trimmed by 0 bases and the J gene end by 7 bases; junction bases not matched to a gene: 7. CDR3 bases: TGTGCCAGCAGCGTAGGCGGGACAGGGGAGCTGCAGCCCCAGCATTTT. This sequence encodes CASSVGGTGELQPQHF.

The V and J genes are TRBV28 and TRBJ2-1, with 11 bases fitting TRBD2. Germline-derived CDR1 and CDR2 are MDHEN and SYDVKM. J was trimmed by 10 bases and V by 4 bases; bases with no gene match: 6. This CDR3 region has 14 residues. CDR3 in DNA: TGTGCCAGCAGTTCAGGGCTAGCGGGAGGAGAGCAGTTCTTC. This sequence encodes CASSSGLAGGEQFF. The whole variable domain, filled in from reference TRBV28 and TRBJ2-1, reads DVKVTQSSRYLVKRTGEKVFLECVQDMDHENMFWYRQDPGLGLRLIYFSYDVKMKEKGDIPEGYSVSREKKERFSLILESASTNQTSMYLCASSSGLAGGEQFFGPGTRLTVL.

The genes are TRBV7-9 and TRBJ1-2, with 9 nucleotides matching TRBD1. The CDR3 loop spans 17 amino acids. The germline gives CDR1 SEHNR, CDR2 FQNEAQ (reference sequence). The V segment lost 5 bases and the J segment 4 bases; nucleotides outside the gene matches: 14. CDR3 nucleotides: TGTGCCAGCAGCACCGGGACAGGGACGCCTTTGGGCTATGGCTACACCTTC. Translation gives CASSTGTGTPLGYGYTF.

The chain couples TRBV14 to TRBJ2-2, with D possibly matching TRBD1 (6 bases). The CDR3 sequence is 16 residues long. V lost 4 bases and J 3 bases, leaving 15 bases between the germline ends. Germline loops: CDR1 SGHDN, CDR2 FVKESK. DNA for the CDR3: TGTGCCAGCAGCCCACGAGGGGGAGTTGACACCGGGGAGCTGTTTTTT. Its protein product is CASSPRGGVDTGELFF. The full variable domain, completed using reference TRBV14 and TRBJ2-2, is EAGVTQFPSHSVIEKGQTVTLRCDPISGHDNLYWYRRVMGKEIKFLLHFVKESKQDESGMPNNRFLAERTGGTYSTLKVQPAELEDSGVYFCASSPRGGVDTGELFFGEGSRLTVL.

This chain joins TRBV19 and TRBJ1-5; D remains unclear. This CDR3 has 14 amino acids. The V gene lost 5 bases and the J gene lost 0 bases, with 8 bases spanning the gap. CDR1 is LNHDA and CDR2 is SQIVND in the germline V gene (reference sequence). CDR3 residues: CASSVRDSNQPQHF. The CDR3 bases are TGTGCCAGTAGTGTCAGAGATAGCAATCAGCCCCAGCATTTT.

The chain employs TRBV27 and TRBJ2-2; 10 bases map to TRBD1. The germline V gene has CDR1 MNHEY and CDR2 SMNVEV (reference sequence). Unmatched junction bases numbered 4, after V lost 3 bases and J lost 6 bases. The CDR3 totals 15 residues. CDR3 sequence: CASSFGTGVPGELFF. The CDR3 DNA reads as TGTGCCAGCAGTTTCGGGACAGGGGTTCCCGGGGAGCTGTTTTTT.

This clone was picked up one time. The chain uses TRBV7-9 and TRBJ1-2, with D perhaps TRBD1 (5 bases). V shed 5 bases and J shed 8 bases, with 21 bases lying between them. Germline CDR1 and CDR2: SEHNR and FQNEAQ (reference sequence). The CDR3 consists of 15 residues. CDR3 loop: CASSPQEQVNTGYTF. CDR3 nucleotide sequence: TGTGCCAGCAGCCCACAAGAACAGGTTAATACGGGCTACACCTTC.

The gene calls are TRBV11-2 and TRBJ2-5; TRBD1 agrees at 9 bases. CDR3 length: 16 amino acids. Unmatched junction bases numbered 10, after V lost 4 bases and J lost 4 bases. Germline V lookup: CDR1 SGHAT, CDR2 FQNNGV. CDR3 nucleotides: TGTGCCAGCAGCTCCTTACAGGGGGCGCGTGGAGAGACCCAGTACTTC. It specifies CASSSLQGARGETQYF.

The genes are TRBV19 and TRBJ2-3; perhaps TRBD2 as D (6 bases). Trimming cost V 1 base and J 1 base, with 12 bases left between them. The germline gives CDR1 LNHDA, CDR2 SQIVND (reference sequence). This CDR3 comprises 16 residues. The CDR3 reads CASSIVPGEGTDTQYF. The CDR3 bases are TGTGCCAGTAGTATAGTTCCGGGAGAGGGCACAGATACGCAGTATTTT.

CDR3 residues: CASSQGSGSSYEQYF. The CDR3 DNA reads as TGCGCCAGCAGCCAAGGAAGCGGGAGTTCGTACGAGCAGTACTTC. The chain carries TRBV4-1 and TRBJ2-7, with TRBD2 identical over 8 bases. Germline assignment: CDR1 MGHRA and CDR2 YSYEKL. V was clipped by 1 base and J by 4 bases; unmatched bases: 6. The CDR3 is 15 residues long.

There are a few counts of this clone. The chain recombines TRBV10-2 with TRBJ2-3, with 9 nucleotides matching TRBD2. Germline V CDR1 and CDR2: WSHSY, SAAADI. V gave up 5 bases and J gave up 7 bases; unmatched junction bases: 10. The CDR3 is 15 amino acids. DNA of the CDR3: TGCGCCAGCAGTTTTAGCGGGAGTTGGGTGAATACGCAGTATTTT. Protein: CASSFSGSWVNTQYF.

The gene calls are TRBV27 and TRBJ1-1; TRBD1 agrees at 8 bases. The CDR3 is made up of 13 amino acids. V shed 5 bases, J shed 4 bases, and the junction held 3 bases outside the gene matches. CDR1 is MNHEY, CDR2 SMNVEV, per germline (reference sequence). This CDR3 reads CASSRTGFTEAFF. As DNA, the CDR3 is TGTGCCAGCAGTCGGACAGGGTTCACTGAAGCTTTCTTT.

This clone appeared a single time. The rearrangement joins TRBV7-2 to TRBJ2-3; perhaps TRBD1 as D (5 bases). This CDR3 region has 16 residues. V dropped 2 bases and J dropped 0 bases, with 12 bases sitting between them. Germline V gives CDR1 SGHTA, CDR2 FQGNSA. The CDR3 reads CASSLRGTFSTDTQYF. CDR3 in DNA: TGTGCCAGCAGCTTAAGGGGTACCTTTAGCACAGATACGCAGTATTTT.

The chain combines TRBV19 with TRBJ2-2; D unclear. From germline, CDR1 is LNHDA and CDR2 SQIVND (reference sequence). Trimming took 0 bases from V and 0 from J, leaving 11 bases between them. This CDR3 spans 17 amino acids. CDR3 sequence reads: CASSIDLSRANTGELFF. In DNA, the CDR3 is TGTGCCAGTAGTATAGATCTTTCCCGAGCGAACACCGGGGAGCTGTTTTTT.

The J gene is TRBJ1-2, the V gene TRBV27, with 9 nucleotides matching TRBD1. The V segment lost 5 bases and the J segment 7 bases; nucleotides outside the gene matches: 8. Germline CDR1 is MNHEY and CDR2 is SMNVEV (reference sequence). The CDR3 is 14 amino acids. The CDR3 nucleotides read TGTGCCAGCAGTAGAACAGGGGGCGCGGCTGGCTACACCTTC. It codes for CASSRTGGAAGYTF.

The V and J genes are TRBV29-1 and TRBJ1-2; 8 positions match TRBD1. With 7 bases clipped from V and 0 bases from J, the junction kept 10 bases outside the gene matches. Germline V CDR1 and CDR2: SQVTM, ANQGSEA. The CDR3 totals 15 residues. The CDR3 DNA reads TGCAGCGCCATCCCCCCAGGGGGCACTAACTATGGCTACACCTTC. Residues: CSAIPPGGTNYGYTF.

The chain employs TRBV29-1 and TRBJ2-3; D gene uncertain. Germline CDR1 SQVTM, CDR2 ANQGSEA. The V and J ends lost 6 bases and 5 bases respectively, with 6 bases between them. This CDR3 spans 10 amino acids. This chain's CDR3 is CSVLQDTQYF. The DNA of the CDR3 is TGCAGCGTATTGCAAGATACGCAGTATTTT.

The V and J genes are TRBV7-6 and TRBJ2-7; tentatively, D is TRBD2 (6 bases). The CDR3 sequence is 16 residues long. Looked up from germline, CDR1 is SGHVS and CDR2 is FNYEAQ. Deletions cut 1 base from V and 0 bases from J, with 13 bases between. The CDR3, as DNA: TGTGCCAGCAGCTTAGGGCAGGGACTCTCCTCCTACGAGCAGTACTTC. Amino acids: CASSLGQGLSSYEQYF.

This clone showed up just once. V and J are TRBV29-1 and TRBJ2-2, with D perhaps TRBD2 (7 bases). V was cut by 0 bases and J by 5 bases, with 13 bases left in between. Germline V gene lookup returns CDR1 SQVTM and CDR2 ANQGSEA. The CDR3 is made up of 15 amino acids. The CDR3 region is CSVEERGGGTGELFF. The CDR3 bases are TGCAGCGTTGAAGAGCGAGGGGGGGGTACCGGGGAGCTGTTTTTT.

The chain recombines TRBV27 with TRBJ1-2; D uncertain. Germline values: CDR1 MNHEY, CDR2 SMNVEV (reference sequence). The CDR3 is made up of 14 amino acids. Trimming removed 8 bases from V and 7 bases from J, with 20 bases in between. As DNA, the CDR3 is TGTGCCAGCCGCCTTATGGCGCAAGTGGGTGGCTACACCTTC. Translated, it gives CASRLMAQVGGYTF.

The V gene is TRBV4-2, the J gene TRBJ1-3; D call uncertain. V dropped 0 bases and J dropped 0 bases, with 6 bases sitting between them. The CDR3 contains 15 residues. Germline V gives CDR1 LGHNA, CDR2 YNFKEQ. The CDR3 DNA is TGTGCCAGCAGCCAAGAGTGGATCTCTGGAAACACCATATATTTT. As protein: CASSQEWISGNTIYF.

The rearrangement joins TRBV27 to TRBJ2-3; D gene unclear. Trimming took 3 bases from V and 5 from J, leaving 18 bases between them. CDR1 is MNHEY, CDR2 SMNVEV, per germline (reference sequence). The CDR3 contains 16 residues. The CDR3 DNA reads TGTGCCAGCAGTTTTTCGGCAGCCCGGCTCGAAGATACGCAGTATTTT. Residues: CASSFSAARLEDTQYF.

This clone has just a few counts. The V gene is TRBV4-3, the J gene TRBJ2-1; tentatively, D is TRBD1 (5 bases). With 5 bases removed from V and 9 bases from J, the gap between germline ends came to 17 bases. The CDR3 extends over 14 amino acids. Germline V gene sequence: CDR1 LGHNA, CDR2 YSLEER. The CDR3 nucleotides are TGCGCCAGCAGCTCTCGAAGGGGCCCGGTTGAGCAGTTCTTC. Protein product: CASSSRRGPVEQFF.

This clone was detected a few times. The chain links TRBV6-1 to TRBJ2-7, with D perhaps TRBD2 (6 bases). CDR1 is MNHNS and CDR2 is SASEGT in the germline V gene. The length of the CDR3 is 15 residues. V was pared by 2 bases and J by 1 base, with 12 bases between. This chain's CDR3 is CASSEWGGGSYEQYF. The CDR3 DNA reads TGTGCCAGCAGTGAATGGGGAGGAGGGTCCTACGAGCAGTACTTC.

This chain's CDR3 is CASSLTEGWTGELFF. Here the CDR3 DNA reads TGTGCCAGTAGTCTTACGGAGGGGTGGACCGGGGAGCTGTTTTTT. This rearrangement joins TRBV19 to TRBJ2-2, with D possibly being TRBD2 (6 bases). The V end lost 5 bases, the J end lost 5 bases, and 15 bases lay between the germline ends. Germline CDR1 is LNHDA and CDR2 is SQIVND (reference sequence). The CDR3 is made up of 15 amino acids.

V usage is TRBV30 and J usage is TRBJ1-1, with no clear D. CDR1 and CDR2 from the germline V gene are GTSNPN and SVGIG (reference sequence). This CDR3 is 12 amino acids long. Trimming stripped 0 bases from V and 7 bases from J, with 9 bases between. This chain's CDR3 is CAWSVNAGEAFF. In nucleotides, the CDR3 is TGTGCCTGGAGTGTGAATGCCGGTGAAGCTTTCTTT.

The chain joins TRBV13 to TRBJ2-1; 11 positions match TRBD2. The germline gives CDR1 PRHDT, CDR2 FYEKMQ (reference sequence). Losses at the gene ends were 5 bases for V and 4 bases for J; bases not matched to a gene: 7. CDR3 length: 16 amino acids. The CDR3 DNA is TGTGCCAGCAGCACCGTCGGGACTAGCGGTTACAATGAGCAGTTCTTC. Translated: CASSTVGTSGYNEQFF.